The sequence of this TCR beta chain was determined in a study of human T cells and chemical hapten exposure. The time point denotes: patch test 2, 6 weeks after DPC sensitization. This sample's treatment: therapeutic diphenylcyclopropenone sensitization with weekly scalp DPC. One entry per CDR3 protein results from TCRdb running MiXCR on the RACE reads. The sample has a few hundred thousand distinct CDR3 sequences, around 6% seen once. There are a few counts of this clonotype. The receptor's source is a woman in her late teens or twenties with alopecia areata. Some clones in this sample may be carry-over from other donors' samples. This sample comprised whole blood, obtained in connection with sensitization to the hapten diphenylcyclopropenone (DPC).

The CDR3 spells CASSLGGARGQPQHF. The DNA of the CDR3 is TGTGCCAGCAGCCTCGGCGGGGCGCGGGGTCAGCCCCAGCATTTT. This chain uses TRBV9 with TRBJ1-5; maybe TRBD1 (5 bases). Per the germline V gene, CDR1 is SGDLS and CDR2 is YYNGEE. The CDR3 is made up of 15 amino acids. V was trimmed by 4 bases and J by 6 bases, leaving 17 bases between them.